One and the same sample provided the 20 T cell receptor beta chains below, sequenced in a study of blood T cell repertoires in COVID-19. This table comes from immunoSEQ multiplex PCR, and its TCRdb copy is limited to in-frame clones, with some not included. Of about 190,000 clones in the sample, about four fifths were seen once. The sample was peripheral blood. The receptor set was obtained from a man in his 60s with acute or convalescent COVID-19.

This clone has a handful of counts. The chain is built from TRBV11-2 and TRBJ1-5, with 7 bases matching TRBD1. The germline V gene encodes CDR1 SGHAT and CDR2 FQNNGV. With V trimmed by 5 bases and J by 3 bases, 13 bases remained unmatched. This CDR3 region has 17 residues. CDR3 nucleotide sequence: TGTGCCAGCAGCGCGTTCACCGGGACAGTAGCCAATCAGCCCCAGCATTTT. This gives the protein CASSAFTGTVANQPQHF.

The rearrangement uses TRBV2 and TRBJ2-1; no reliable D call. Trimming removed 7 bases at V and 5 bases at J, with 12 bases between. Looked up from germline, CDR1 is SNHLY and CDR2 is FYNNEI. CDR3 length equals 13 residues. CDR3 residues: CASILSANNEQFF. The CDR3 region has the DNA TGTGCCAGCATTCTTTCCGCGAACAATGAGCAGTTCTTC.

The genes are TRBV18 and TRBJ1-1; unclear D gene. The V gene lost 1 base and the J gene lost 3 bases, with 6 bases spanning the gap. CDR3 length: 13 residues. Looked up from germline, CDR1 is KGHSH and CDR2 is LQKENI. CDR3 bases: TGTGCCAGCTCACCACAGGAGTACACTGAAGCTTTCTTT. It yields the protein CASSPQEYTEAFF.

The chain joins TRBV2 to TRBJ1-1; unclear D gene. The germline V and J ends were trimmed by 4 bases and 1 base, with 7 bases remaining between them. This CDR3 comprises 13 residues. In germline, CDR1 is SNHLY, CDR2 FYNNEI. The CDR3: CASSVQANTEAFF. DNA for the CDR3: TGTGCCAGCAGTGTTCAAGCGAACACTGAAGCTTTCTTT.

This sequence joins TRBV11-3 and TRBJ2-1; 11 nucleotides align to TRBD2. Germline V lookup: CDR1 SGHNT, CDR2 YENEEA. V lost 1 base and J lost 2; bases outside the gene matches: 7. The CDR3 extends over 18 amino acids. CDR3 nucleotides: TGTGCCAGCAGCTTAGTGGCTAGCGGGGGGACACCCTACAATGAGCAGTTCTTC. It is translated as CASSLVASGGTPYNEQFF.

The rearrangement links TRBV3-1 (or the pseudogene TRBV3-2) to TRBJ2-5; D ambiguous. V lost 3 bases to trimming and J lost 2 bases, with 7 bases between them. The germline V gene encodes CDR1 LGHDT and CDR2 YNNKEL (reference sequence). This CDR3 is built from 13 residues. The CDR3 protein is CASSQGTQETQYF. The CDR3 DNA is TGTGCCAGCAGCCAGGGCACACAAGAGACCCAGTACTTC.

There are a few counts of this clone. The chain has TRBV6-5 and TRBJ1-1, with D perhaps matching TRBD1 (5 bases). Per the germline V gene, CDR1 is MNHEY and CDR2 is SVGAGI. The V gene lost 2 bases and the J gene lost 10 bases, with 11 bases spanning the gap. The CDR3 totals 12 residues. In nucleotides, the CDR3 is TGTGCCAGCAGTTACATCGGGGGAAGAGCTTTCTTT. Amino acids: CASSYIGGRAFF.

The chain recombines TRBV5-1 with TRBJ1-2; a weak D match, TRBD1 (6 bases). CDR3 length equals 16 residues. Germline V gene lookup returns CDR1 SGHRS and CDR2 YFSETQ. Trimming left V 3 bases short and J 6 bases short, with 21 bases between. The CDR3 is CASSSAGARASDGYTF. DNA for the CDR3: TGCGCCAGCAGCTCGGCAGGGGCCAGAGCTTCAGATGGCTACACCTTC.

V and J are TRBV5-5 and TRBJ1-6, with 10 bases that match TRBD1. V shed 2 bases and J 8 bases; nucleotides not matched to a gene: 7. In germline, CDR1 is SGHKS, CDR2 YYEKEE (reference sequence). There are 16 residues in the CDR3. DNA for the CDR3: TGTGCCAGCAGCTTACAATTGACAGGGGGCTATTCACCCCTCCACTTT. This gives the protein CASSLQLTGGYSPLHF.

The chain links TRBV21-1 to TRBJ2-1; the tabulated D call, TRBD2, remains unverified against the DNA. TRBV21-1 is labeled a pseudogene. There are 16 residues in the CDR3. As DNA, the CDR3 is TGTGCCAGCCGCGATGGGGGGGCCGGGGCCCTTGGGGAGCAGTTCTTC. Translated, it gives CASRDGGAGALGEQFF.

The chain recombines TRBV12-5 with TRBJ2-1; TRBD2 aligns across 7 bases. CDR1 is LGHNT, CDR2 FRNRAP, per germline. CDR3 length: 17 residues. V gave up 2 bases and J gave up 2 bases; unmatched junction bases: 9. The CDR3 is CASGLKRREKTYNEQFF. Here the CDR3 DNA reads TGTGCTAGTGGTTTGAAAAGGCGGGAGAAAACCTACAATGAGCAGTTCTTC.

The gene calls are TRBV6-4 and TRBJ1-2; D may be TRBD1 (6 bases). This CDR3 comprises 13 residues. V was trimmed by 4 bases and J by 4 bases, leaving 10 bases between them. From germline, CDR1 is MRHNA and CDR2 SNTAGT. CDR3 sequence reads: CASSVQGIYGYTF. CDR3 sequence (DNA): TGTGCCAGCAGTGTACAGGGAATCTATGGCTACACCTTC.

This clone turned up a few times. The chain couples TRBV27 to TRBJ1-6, with 8 bases aligning to TRBD1. This CDR3 spans 14 amino acids. J lost 3 bases, V lost 5 bases, and 0 bases had no gene match. In germline, CDR1 is MNHEY, CDR2 SMNVEV (reference sequence). Written as DNA, the CDR3 is TGTGCCAGCAGTACAGGGGGCTATAATTCACCCCTCCACTTT. This gives the protein CASSTGGYNSPLHF.

This clone was picked up many times. J is TRBJ1-3 and V is TRBV18; 7 bases are shared with TRBD1. The CDR3 consists of 14 residues. The germline V gene has CDR1 KGHSH and CDR2 LQKENI. With V trimmed by 3 bases and J by 9 bases, 8 bases remained unmatched. This CDR3 reads CASSPAGTEGTIYF. The CDR3 nucleotides are TGTGCCAGCTCACCGGCCGGGACAGAGGGCACCATATATTTT.

The genes are TRBV5-5 and TRBJ1-3, with 8 bases matching TRBD1. The CDR3 spans 16 residues. Germline V gene sequence: CDR1 SGHKS, CDR2 YYEKEE (reference sequence). The V and J ends lost 1 base and 3 bases, in that order; junction bases with no gene match: 6. The CDR3 loop is CASSLRTGIGGNTIYF. CDR3 DNA sequence: TGTGCCAGCAGCTTGAGGACAGGGATTGGTGGAAACACCATATATTTT.

To note about this clone: Other DNA sequences in this specimen translate into the identical CDR3. The J gene is TRBJ2-5, the V gene TRBV3-1 (or the pseudogene TRBV3-2); 13 positions match TRBD2. V lost 2 bases and J lost 5; bases outside the gene matches: 5. Germline CDR1 reads LGHDT; CDR2 reads YNNKEL (reference sequence). The CDR3 has 16 amino acids. DNA of the CDR3: TGTGCCAGCAGCCAATGGACTAGCGGGAGCTCGGAGACCCAGTACTTC. Amino acid sequence: CASSQWTSGSSETQYF.

CDR3 nucleotide sequence: TGTGCTAGTGGTATCAACAGGGATCGGTTAGCCAAAAACATTCAGTACTTC. This gives the protein CASGINRDRLAKNIQYF. The J gene is TRBJ2-4, the V gene TRBV12-5; D perhaps matches TRBD1 (6 bases). V dropped 5 bases and J dropped 0 bases, with 17 bases sitting between them. The CDR3 consists of 17 residues. Germline V gene data show CDR1 as LGHNT and CDR2 as FRNRAP.

The rearrangement joins TRBV6-5 to TRBJ1-5; D might be TRBD1 (6 bases). Germline V gene sequence: CDR1 MNHEY, CDR2 SVGAGI. With 5 bases removed from V and 7 bases from J, the gap between germline ends came to 12 bases. This CDR3 has 13 amino acids. CDR3 sequence: CASSTTGIQPQHF. In DNA form, the CDR3 reads TGTGCCAGCAGTACCACAGGGATCCAGCCCCAGCATTTT.

This chain joins TRBV7-2 and TRBJ1-1, with 9 bases identical to TRBD1. V shed 5 bases, J shed 5 bases, and the junction held 6 bases outside the gene matches. The CDR3 contains 14 residues. Germline CDR1 SGHTA, CDR2 FQGNSA. The CDR3 spells CASSKRQGGTEAFF. In nucleotides, the CDR3 is TGTGCCAGCAGCAAACGACAGGGGGGTACTGAAGCTTTCTTT.

V gene TRBV7-2 combines with J gene TRBJ2-2, with D tentatively TRBD2 (5 bases). Germline CDR1 SGHTA, CDR2 FQGNSA. Trimming shortened V by 0 bases and J by 6 bases, and 5 bases separated the two germline ends. This CDR3 spans 13 amino acids. For the CDR3, the DNA is TGTGCCAGCAGCTTAGCGAGGGCCGGGGAGCTGTTTTTT. Translation: CASSLARAGELFF. Together with reference TRBV7-2 and TRBJ2-2, the CDR3 gives the full variable domain: GAGVSQSPSNKVTEKGKDVELRCDPISGHTALYWYRQSLGQGLEFLIYFQGNSAPDKSGLPSDRFSAERTGGSVSTLTIQRTQQEDSAVYLCASSLARAGELFFGEGSRLTVL.